These 29 T cell receptor beta chains were all obtained from the same sample, sequenced in a study of blood T cell repertoires in COVID-19. The method was immunoSEQ multiplex PCR; TCRdb's version includes in-frame clones alone and lacks a portion of them. The data hold a few hundred thousand clones, with 75% to 90% observed a single time. The sequenced sample consisted of peripheral blood. These receptor sequences come from a man aged 55 to 70 who had recovered from COVID-19.

J is TRBJ2-7 and V is TRBV29-1; 7 bases agree with TRBD1. From germline, CDR1 is SQVTM and CDR2 ANQGSEA. The CDR3 is made up of 14 amino acids. V was clipped by 0 bases and J by 5 bases; unmatched bases: 7. The CDR3 is CSVEESGGIHEQYF. DNA for the CDR3: TGCAGCGTTGAAGAGTCAGGGGGTATCCACGAGCAGTACTTC.

The rearrangement uses TRBV25-1 and TRBJ2-6; D not certain. V lost 7 bases, J lost 0 bases, and 7 bases lay in between. Germline V gene sequence: CDR1 MGHDK, CDR2 SYGVNS. CDR3 length: 14 amino acids. The CDR3 region is CASTTGSGANVLTF. CDR3 coding DNA: TGTGCCAGCACCACTGGCTCTGGGGCCAACGTCCTGACTTTC.

The rearrangement joins TRBV29-1 to TRBJ1-5; TRBD1 agrees at 7 bases. The CDR3 loop spans 14 amino acids. Trimming took 4 bases from V and 6 from J; bases not matched to a gene: 9. The germline V gene encodes CDR1 SQVTM and CDR2 ANQGSEA. CDR3 DNA: TGCAGCGTTGCGGCAGGGGGTTTGGGTCAGCCCCAGCATTTT. Translating gives CSVAAGGLGQPQHF.

This clone has just a few counts. This rearrangement joins TRBV6-2 or TRBV6-3 to TRBJ2-1; no reliable D call. V was trimmed by 6 bases and J by 6 bases, leaving 12 bases between them. There are 13 residues in the CDR3. CDR1 MNHEY and CDR2 SVGEGT come from the germline V gene. CDR3 residues: CASSPAVSNEQFF. CDR3 DNA sequence: TGTGCCAGCAGCCCCGCAGTGTCCAATGAGCAGTTCTTC.

About this clone itself: The sample has other DNA sequences that encode this CDR3 too. The V and J genes are TRBV27 and TRBJ2-2; perhaps TRBD2 as D (5 bases). The ends were cut back, 2 bases at V and 2 bases at J, with 6 bases in the middle. The CDR3 has 14 residues. Looked up from germline, CDR1 is MNHEY and CDR2 is SMNVEV (reference sequence). This CDR3 is CASSLAGNTGELFF. CDR3 bases: TGTGCCAGCAGTTTAGCGGGCAACACCGGGGAGCTGTTTTTT.

In nucleotides, the CDR3 is TGTGCCAGCAGACCCCAGGACAGCAGCAATCAGCCCCAGCATTTT. Its protein is CASRPQDSSNQPQHF. V and J are TRBV28 and TRBJ1-5; D perhaps matches TRBD1 (6 bases). Trimming took 6 bases from V and 1 from J, leaving 13 bases between them. Per the germline V gene, CDR1 is MDHEN and CDR2 is SYDVKM. CDR3 length: 15 amino acids.

The CDR3 DNA follows: TGCGCCAGCAGCCCCGTAGCGGGAGATGGGGAGCAGTACTTC. Translation gives CASSPVAGDGEQYF. This rearrangement joins TRBV5-1 to TRBJ2-7; 9 bases match TRBD2. With 4 bases clipped from V and 7 bases from J, the junction kept 9 bases outside the gene matches. CDR3 size: 14 residues. Germline CDR1 and CDR2: SGHRS and YFSETQ.

The chain uses TRBV15 and TRBJ2-1; 11 bases align to TRBD2. Germline CDR1 is LNHNV and CDR2 is YYDKDF (reference sequence). This CDR3 contains 17 residues. Unmatched junction bases numbered 10, after V lost 3 bases and J lost 6 bases. The CDR3 is CATSRTPPTSGVNEQFF. CDR3 sequence (DNA): TGTGCCACCAGCAGGACTCCCCCGACTAGCGGGGTCAATGAGCAGTTCTTC.

V gene TRBV28 combines with J gene TRBJ2-3; no definite D call. This CDR3 region has 16 residues. Germline V gene lookup returns CDR1 MDHEN and CDR2 SYDVKM. With 6 bases removed from V and 2 bases from J, the gap between germline ends came to 18 bases. The CDR3 DNA reads TGTGCCAGCAGCTCCTTTCTGGCCCCCCTCACAGATACGCAGTATTTT. It yields the protein CASSSFLAPLTDTQYF.

The V and J genes are TRBV13 and TRBJ1-1; D call uncertain. Trimming shortened V by 3 bases and J by 0 bases, and 14 bases separated the two germline ends. The length of the CDR3 is 16 residues. Per germline, CDR1 PRHDT and CDR2 FYEKMQ (reference sequence). The CDR3 DNA reads TGTGCCAGCAGCTTCAGGCCTTTCGATATGAACACTGAAGCTTTCTTT. Amino acid sequence: CASSFRPFDMNTEAFF. The full variable domain, with the rest looked up from reference TRBV13 and TRBJ1-1, is AAGVIQSPRHLIKEKRETATLKCYPIPRHDTVYWYQQGPGQDPQFLISFYEKMQSDKGSIPDRFSAQQFSDYHSELNMSSLELGDSALYFCASSFRPFDMNTEAFFGQGTRLTVV.

The V call is TRBV18, the J call TRBJ2-7, with 9 positions matching TRBD1. Germline lookup yields CDR1 KGHSH and CDR2 LQKENI. The CDR3 has 14 amino acids. Germline trimming cut 6 bases from V and 4 bases from J; bases unmatched to any gene: 7. CDR3 protein: CASSVQGAGYEQYF. CDR3 nucleotides: TGTGCCAGCTCCGTACAGGGGGCGGGATACGAGCAGTACTTC.

This CDR3 is CASSPTGAVNTEAFF. DNA of the CDR3: TGTGCCAGCAGCCCGACAGGGGCGGTGAACACTGAAGCTTTCTTT. The chain recombines TRBV6-5 with TRBJ1-1, with 8 nucleotides matching TRBD1. With V trimmed by 6 bases and J by 0 bases, 6 bases remained unmatched. CDR3 length: 15 amino acids. Germline CDR1 is MNHEY and CDR2 is SVGAGI.

The chain links TRBV15 to TRBJ2-2; 9 positions match TRBD1. CDR1 is LNHNV and CDR2 is YYDKDF in the germline V gene (reference sequence). The length of the CDR3 is 16 residues. With V trimmed by 8 bases and J by 6 bases, 13 bases remained unmatched. The CDR3 loop is CATGGTGSSRAGELFF. The CDR3 bases are TGTGCCACCGGCGGGACAGGGAGCTCACGGGCCGGGGAGCTGTTTTTT.

J is TRBJ2-1 and V is TRBV9; 9 bases are shared with TRBD2. The germline V gene encodes CDR1 SGDLS and CDR2 YYNGEE. The CDR3 runs to 14 residues. The junction had 5 bases not matched to a gene; V was cut back by 3 bases and J by 7 bases. The CDR3 region has the DNA TGTGCCAGCAGCGGGGGACTAGCCCGGAATGAGCAGTTCTTC. Protein: CASSGGLARNEQFF.

This chain links TRBV5-1 with TRBJ2-5; tentatively, D is TRBD1 (5 bases). CDR3 length: 12 residues. The V end was cut by 8 bases, the J end by 2 bases, with 10 bases between. Germline V gives CDR1 SGHRS, CDR2 YFSETQ. The CDR3 is CASTTDQETQYF. The CDR3 DNA follows: TGCGCCAGTACGACAGATCAAGAGACCCAGTACTTC. Using reference TRBV5-1 and TRBJ2-5 for the parts outside the CDR3, the full variable domain is KAGVTQTPRYLIKTRGQQVTLSCSPISGHRSVSWYQQTPGQGLQFLFEYFSETQRNKGNFPGRFSGRQFSNSRSEMNVSTLELGDSALYLCASTTDQETQYFGPGTRLLVL.

The V gene is TRBV20-1, the J gene TRBJ2-1, with unresolved D. Germline CDR1 DFQATT, CDR2 SNEGSKA (reference sequence). The V gene lost 3 bases and the J gene lost 8 bases, with 11 bases spanning the gap. This CDR3 is 12 amino acids long. CDR3 nucleotide sequence: TGCAGTGCTAGTGTAGTATTGGATGAGCAGTTCTTC. It is translated as CSASVVLDEQFF.

The chain combines TRBV3-1 (or the pseudogene TRBV3-2) with TRBJ2-1; tentatively, D is TRBD2 (5 bases). The CDR3 extends over 12 amino acids. Trimming pared 5 bases from V and 7 bases from J, leaving 9 bases between. The germline gives CDR1 LGHDT, CDR2 YNNKEL (reference sequence). CDR3 protein: CASSGRVNEQFF. In nucleotides, the CDR3 is TGTGCCAGCAGCGGGAGAGTAAATGAGCAGTTCTTC.

This chain joins TRBV4-2 and TRBJ2-2, with 12 bases identical to TRBD1. The CDR3 extends over 17 amino acids. In germline, CDR1 is LGHNA, CDR2 YNFKEQ. V was pared by 1 base and J by 7 bases, with 7 bases of the junction left unmatched. CDR3 in amino acids: CASSQAGTGGGGGELFF. Written as DNA, the CDR3 is TGTGCCAGCAGCCAAGCCGGGACAGGGGGCGGAGGCGGGGAGCTGTTTTTT.

The V gene is TRBV5-8, the J gene TRBJ2-2; D not certain. The CDR3 sequence is 15 residues long. Deletions cut 4 bases from V and 0 bases from J, with 10 bases between. Germline V CDR1 and CDR2: SGHTS, YDEGEE. As DNA, the CDR3 is TGTGCCAGCAGCATCAGGAAATCGAACACCGGGGAGCTGTTTTTT. It codes for CASSIRKSNTGELFF.

This clone showed up just once. The chain joins TRBV6-5 to TRBJ2-4; perhaps TRBD2 as D (5 bases). CDR3 length equals 15 residues. Per germline, CDR1 MNHEY and CDR2 SVGAGI. The germline V and J ends were trimmed by 6 bases and 2 bases, with 14 bases remaining between them. This chain's CDR3 is CASSPAGVSKNIQYF. The CDR3 bases are TGTGCCAGCAGCCCAGCCGGGGTTTCCAAAAACATTCAGTACTTC.

This chain joins TRBV18 and TRBJ2-7; 10 positions agree with TRBD2. V lost 4 bases to trimming and J lost 6 bases; unmatched junction nucleotides: 9. The germline V gene encodes CDR1 KGHSH and CDR2 LQKENI. The CDR3 consists of 15 residues. CDR3 in amino acids: CASSRTSGKATEQYF. In DNA form, the CDR3 reads TGTGCCAGCTCACGTACTAGCGGGAAAGCTACCGAGCAGTACTTC.

This clone was counted a single time. The chain is built from TRBV6-4 and TRBJ2-3; TRBD1 might be the D (6 bases). Germline V gene data show CDR1 as MRHNA and CDR2 as SNTAGT. The CDR3 has 14 residues. Deletions cut 3 bases from V and 2 bases from J, with 9 bases between. The CDR3 sequence: CASSEGGTTDTQYF. CDR3 sequence (DNA): TGTGCCAGCAGTGAAGGGGGTACCACAGATACGCAGTATTTT.

V gene TRBV10-1 combines with J gene TRBJ1-2; a possible D gene is TRBD1 (5 bases). Germline V gives CDR1 WNHNN, CDR2 SYGVQD (reference sequence). V lost 5 bases to trimming and J lost 7 bases, with 14 bases between them. The CDR3 consists of 13 residues. The CDR3 DNA reads TGCGCCAGCAGTTCACAGGCGGAACGTGGCTACACCTTC. This codes for CASSSQAERGYTF.

This chain joins TRBV5-1 and TRBJ1-3, with D maybe TRBD1 (6 bases). This CDR3 spans 14 amino acids. V lost 2 bases to trimming and J lost 4 bases, with 10 bases between them. Germline loops: CDR1 SGHRS, CDR2 YFSETQ. CDR3 sequence: CASSFAGAGNTIYF. The CDR3 DNA is TGCGCCAGCAGCTTCGCAGGGGCAGGAAACACCATATATTTT.

J is TRBJ2-6 and V is TRBV4-2; TRBD1 matches at 12 bases. Germline CDR1 LGHNA, CDR2 YNFKEQ. This CDR3 region has 19 residues. J lost 0 bases, V lost 2 bases, and 5 bases had no gene match. The CDR3 is CASSQTGTGGVSGANVLTF. In DNA, the CDR3 is TGTGCCAGCAGCCAAACCGGGACAGGGGGCGTCTCTGGGGCCAACGTCCTGACTTTC.

The chain uses TRBV28 and TRBJ1-2, with D maybe TRBD1 (5 bases). The ends were cut back, 3 bases at V and 6 bases at J, with 11 bases in the middle. The CDR3 runs to 13 residues. Germline CDR1 reads MDHEN; CDR2 reads SYDVKM. The CDR3: CASSFSGGDGYTF. The DNA for the CDR3 is TGTGCCAGCAGTTTTTCCGGGGGAGATGGCTACACCTTC.

The rearrangement joins TRBV11-3 to TRBJ2-3; maybe TRBD1 (6 bases). Between the trimmed V and J ends, which lost 1 base and 3 bases, there was a span of 11 bases. The CDR3 extends over 15 amino acids. The V gene's germline CDR1 is SGHNT and CDR2 YENEEA. The CDR3 nucleotides are TGTGCCAGCAGCTTAGGACAGGTAGAAACAGATACGCAGTATTTT. This sequence encodes CASSLGQVETDTQYF.

V and J are TRBV19 and TRBJ1-1; TRBD1 might be the D (5 bases). This CDR3 is 15 amino acids long. CDR1 and CDR2 (germline): LNHDA, SQIVND (reference sequence). Trimming took 6 bases from V and 0 from J, leaving 14 bases between them. The chain's CDR3 is CASRPDGQMNTEAFF. CDR3 nucleotide sequence: TGTGCCAGTAGGCCGGACGGACAAATGAACACTGAAGCTTTCTTT.

DNA of the CDR3: TGTGCCAGCTCACCAACCCAGGGGGGTCAGCCCCAGCATTTT. Translation: CASSPTQGGQPQHF. This chain uses TRBV18 with TRBJ1-5; 7 nucleotides agree with TRBD1. The V segment lost 2 bases and the J segment 6 bases; nucleotides outside the gene matches: 4. CDR3 length equals 14 residues. The germline gives CDR1 KGHSH, CDR2 LQKENI.